Below are 26 T cell receptor beta chains sequenced from a single sample in a study of cytomegalovirus exposure and HLA in healthy donors. Use of 60 Vbeta and 13 Jbeta primers characterized the PCR. TCRdb's table, derived via immunoSEQ multiplex PCR, lists solely in-frame clones and lacks some. Of 200,000 to 250,000 clones in the sample, about 74% were seen once. Sequenced sample: PBMCs. These receptors all stem from a man aged 35 to 55 in good health and CMV-seronegative.

The chain carries TRBV7-7 and TRBJ2-7; 13 nucleotides match TRBD2. Germline lookup yields CDR1 SSHAT and CDR2 FNYEAQ (reference sequence). V lost 5 bases and J lost 7; bases outside the gene matches: 8. The CDR3 loop spans 15 amino acids. This chain's CDR3 is CASSQGTSGVGEQYF. CDR3 DNA: TGTGCCAGCAGCCAAGGGACTAGCGGGGTCGGAGAGCAGTACTTC.

This clone was counted a few times. DNA of the CDR3: TGCGCCAGCAGCTCAAGGGGGGGGTCCTACGAGCAGTACTTC. Translation: CASSSRGGSYEQYF. This sequence joins TRBV5-1 and TRBJ2-7, with TRBD2 as a possible D gene (7 bases). V was cut by 3 bases and J by 1 base, with 11 bases left in between. Germline-derived CDR1 and CDR2 are SGHRS and YFSETQ. This CDR3 region has 14 residues.

The chain carries TRBV4-1 and TRBJ1-1, with D perhaps matching TRBD1 (6 bases). Trimming shortened V by 0 bases and J by 5 bases, and 13 bases separated the two germline ends. Germline V gene data show CDR1 as MGHRA and CDR2 as YSYEKL. The CDR3 spans 15 residues. The CDR3 sequence is CASSQDRGARTEAFF. CDR3 sequence (DNA): TGCGCCAGCAGCCAAGATCGGGGGGCCCGTACTGAAGCTTTCTTT.

The CDR3 sequence: CASSPSGSPYNEQFF. CDR3 DNA: TGTGCCAGCAGTCCTAGCGGGAGCCCTTACAATGAGCAGTTCTTC. The V call is TRBV27, the J call TRBJ2-1; 10 bases match TRBD2. Per the germline V gene, CDR1 is MNHEY and CDR2 is SMNVEV (reference sequence). The CDR3 has 15 residues. J gave up 4 bases and V 5 bases, and 5 bases lay outside the gene matches.

The J gene is TRBJ2-7, the V gene TRBV11-2; 9 nucleotides match TRBD1. With V trimmed by 5 bases and J by 4 bases, 3 bases remained unmatched. Germline V gives CDR1 SGHAT, CDR2 FQNNGV. The CDR3 has 13 residues. The chain's CDR3 is CASSKDRGYEQYF. DNA for the CDR3: TGTGCCAGCAGCAAGGACAGGGGATACGAGCAGTACTTC.

V gene TRBV28 combines with J gene TRBJ2-1, with 9 bases aligning to TRBD2. CDR1 is MDHEN and CDR2 is SYDVKM in the germline V gene. The CDR3 runs to 15 residues. Trimming removed 2 bases from V and 5 bases from J; junction bases left unmatched: 4. The DNA of the CDR3 is TGTGCCAGCAGTTTAGCTAGCGGGGCTAACAATGAGCAGTTCTTC. Its translation: CASSLASGANNEQFF.

The rearrangement uses TRBV5-1 and TRBJ2-1, with D unresolved. The CDR3 has 13 residues. CDR1 is SGHRS, CDR2 YFSETQ, per germline. V was shortened by 0 bases and J by 7 bases, with 8 bases between the two germline ends. For the CDR3, the DNA is TGCGCCAGCAGCTTGGAGCCAATTAATGAGCAGTTCTTC. As protein: CASSLEPINEQFF.

The V call is TRBV6-4, the J call TRBJ2-1, with D possibly matching TRBD2 (7 bases). The CDR3 sequence is 15 residues long. Between the trimmed V and J ends, which lost 0 bases and 9 bases, there was a span of 15 bases. From germline, CDR1 is MRHNA and CDR2 SNTAGT. CDR3 nucleotides: TGTGCCAGCAGTGACTCCGAGGGGGGGCCTGGTGAGCAGTTCTTC. Translated, it gives CASSDSEGGPGEQFF.

J is TRBJ2-7 and V is TRBV5-4; D may be TRBD2 (5 bases). Germline V gene lookup returns CDR1 SGHNT and CDR2 YYREEE (reference sequence). The CDR3 contains 12 residues. V was clipped by 1 base and J by 6 bases, with 8 bases between them. The CDR3 DNA follows: TGTGCCAGCAGCTTGCCGGGGTCCGAGCAGTACTTC. This sequence encodes CASSLPGSEQYF.

The chain recombines TRBV6-6 with TRBJ2-1; 9 positions agree with TRBD2. Trimming removed 2 bases from V and 0 bases from J; junction bases left unmatched: 2. The CDR3 sequence is 16 residues long. In germline, CDR1 is MNHNY, CDR2 SVGAGI (reference sequence). The CDR3: CASSYGGGGSYNEQFF. CDR3 nucleotide sequence: TGTGCCAGCAGTTACGGCGGGGGGGGCTCCTACAATGAGCAGTTCTTC.

The chain is built from TRBV7-2 and TRBJ2-7; 8 positions match TRBD2. CDR3 length: 16 residues. Germline CDR1 and CDR2: SGHTA and FQGNSA. The junction had 9 bases not matched to a gene; V was cut back by 5 bases and J by 0 bases. Here the CDR3 reads CASSLSRRGASYEQYF. CDR3 coding DNA: TGTGCCAGCAGCCTCAGTCGGCGGGGGGCCTCCTACGAGCAGTACTTC.

The rearrangement joins TRBV7-3 to TRBJ1-1; 7 bases match TRBD1. V shed 5 bases and J 8 bases; nucleotides not matched to a gene: 8. CDR3 length: 13 residues. Germline lookup yields CDR1 SGHTA and CDR2 FQGTGA. CDR3 loop: CASSLTGSVEAFF. The DNA of the CDR3 is TGTGCCAGCAGCCTGACAGGGAGTGTAGAAGCTTTCTTT.

This clone was picked up one time. The rearrangement uses TRBV9 and TRBJ1-6; 9 bases align to TRBD1. V lost 3 bases to trimming and J lost 7 bases; unmatched junction nucleotides: 5. The CDR3 sequence is 15 residues long. Germline values: CDR1 SGDLS, CDR2 YYNGEE. The CDR3 DNA follows: TGTGCCAGCAGCGCCTTCGGACAGGGGAATTCACCCCTCCACTTT. Translation gives CASSAFGQGNSPLHF.

This clone occurred once. The chain employs TRBV29-1 and TRBJ2-7; D is perhaps TRBD1 (5 bases). V lost 7 bases, J lost 1 base, and 14 bases lay in between. This CDR3 contains 13 residues. Per the germline V gene, CDR1 is SQVTM and CDR2 is ANQGSEA. CDR3 residues: CSALRGMSYEQYF. CDR3 bases: TGCAGCGCCCTTAGGGGTATGTCCTACGAGCAGTACTTC.

Here the CDR3 DNA reads TGTGCCAGCAGCTTAGGAGCGGAGCAGTTCTTC. Its translation: CASSLGAEQFF. The chain recombines TRBV11-2 with TRBJ2-1; D is undetermined. The CDR3 runs to 11 residues. Trimming left V 1 base short and J 10 bases short, with 5 bases between. The germline gives CDR1 SGHAT, CDR2 FQNNGV.

This clone was detected only a few times. This chain uses TRBV19 with TRBJ1-1, with 11 bases aligning to TRBD1. This CDR3 is 14 amino acids long. Germline assignment: CDR1 LNHDA and CDR2 SQIVND (reference sequence). V was pared by 6 bases and J by 8 bases, with 8 bases of the junction left unmatched. CDR3 DNA: TGTGCCAGTAGGGACAGGGGGCGAGGACTCGAAGCTTTCTTT. Protein sequence: CASRDRGRGLEAFF.

The chain recombines TRBV15 with TRBJ1-1; tentative D call: TRBD1 (6 bases). Germline V gives CDR1 LNHNV, CDR2 YYDKDF (reference sequence). The V gene lost 3 bases and the J gene lost 4 bases, with 15 bases spanning the gap. The CDR3 is made up of 15 amino acids. CDR3 coding DNA: TGTGCCACCAGCAGCCTGGGACTAGGGGGCACTGAAGCTTTCTTT. Protein: CATSSLGLGGTEAFF.

The chain joins TRBV19 to TRBJ2-7, with 7 bases aligning to TRBD1. From germline, CDR1 is LNHDA and CDR2 SQIVND (reference sequence). CDR3 size: 15 residues. V lost 5 bases and J lost 0; bases outside the gene matches: 7. In DNA form, the CDR3 reads TGTGCCAGTAGTCCCCAGGACAGGAGCTCCTACGAGCAGTACTTC. Translated, it gives CASSPQDRSSYEQYF. The entire variable domain, with the rest obtained from reference TRBV19 and TRBJ2-7, is as follows: DGGITQSPKYLFRKEGQNVTLSCEQNLNHDAMYWYRQDPGQGLRLIYYSQIVNDFQKGDIAEGYSVSREKKESFPLTVTSAQKNPTAFYLCASSPQDRSSYEQYFGPGTRLTVT.

Comments on this clone: The junction differs from germline at one of its ends, possibly a read error. The CDR3, as DNA: TGTGCCAGCAGTTTATATGCCGTTCAGGGGGACAACGTCCTGACTTTC. It translates to CASSLYAVQGDNVLTF. This chain uses TRBV27 with TRBJ2-6; 7 bases agree with TRBD1. Germline V gene lookup returns CDR1 MNHEY and CDR2 SMNVEV (reference sequence). CDR3 length equals 16 residues.

This rearrangement joins TRBV7-6 to TRBJ2-2; perhaps TRBD1 as D (6 bases). V lost 3 bases to trimming and J lost 4 bases, with 9 bases between them. Germline loops: CDR1 SGHVS, CDR2 FNYEAQ. The CDR3 is 14 residues long. CDR3 nucleotides: TGTGCCAGCAGCTTTTTAGGGGGCACCGGGGAGCTGTTTTTT. Protein product: CASSFLGGTGELFF.

This chain uses TRBV30 with TRBJ2-7, with 8 bases that match TRBD1. The CDR3 is made up of 14 amino acids. V gave up 3 bases and J gave up 4 bases; unmatched junction bases: 8. CDR1 and CDR2 from the germline V gene are GTSNPN and SVGIG (reference sequence). CDR3: CAWSADRGMYEQYF. CDR3 bases: TGTGCCTGGAGCGCAGACAGGGGCATGTACGAGCAGTACTTC. The variable domain in full, completed from reference TRBV30 and TRBJ2-7, reads SQTIHQWPATLVQPVGSPLSLECTVEGTSNPNLYWYRQAAGRGLQLLFYSVGIGQISSEVPQNLSASRPQDRQFILSSKKLLLSDSGFYLCAWSADRGMYEQYFGPGTRLTVT.

J is TRBJ2-6 and V is TRBV5-1, with a possible D match to TRBD2 (6 bases). The germline V and J ends were trimmed by 4 bases and 2 bases, with 19 bases remaining between them. Germline CDR1 SGHRS, CDR2 YFSETQ. The CDR3 loop spans 18 amino acids. CDR3 sequence (DNA): TGCGCCAGCAGCGCGGCACGGGAATCGGGAGCTGGGGCCAACGTCCTGACTTTC. Protein sequence: CASSAARESGAGANVLTF.

The genes are TRBV28 and TRBJ2-5; TRBD2 agrees at 8 bases. Germline assignment: CDR1 MDHEN and CDR2 SYDVKM. CDR3 length equals 13 residues. J gave up 2 bases and V 6 bases, and 2 bases lay outside the gene matches. CDR3 in amino acids: CASRLAGQETQYF. For the CDR3, the DNA is TGTGCCAGCAGGTTAGCGGGGCAAGAGACCCAGTACTTC.

This chain links TRBV10-2 with TRBJ1-5; D possibly corresponds to TRBD1 (6 bases). The CDR3 contains 14 residues. The germline V gene encodes CDR1 WSHSY and CDR2 SAAADI. Trimming left V 5 bases short and J 6 bases short, with 14 bases between. The CDR3 DNA reads as TGCGCCAGCAGTATCTCAGGCAGGGGTCAGCCCCAGCATTTT. Translated, it gives CASSISGRGQPQHF.

The chain recombines TRBV6-5 with TRBJ1-2; TRBD1 matches 8 bases. The CDR3 runs 16 residues. V lost 4 bases to trimming and J lost 2 bases; unmatched junction nucleotides: 9. In germline, CDR1 is MNHEY, CDR2 SVGAGI. Written as DNA, the CDR3 is TGTGCCAGCAGTTTCGAGACAGGGGCAATCAACTATGGCTACACCTTC. Protein product: CASSFETGAINYGYTF.

This rearrangement joins TRBV19 to TRBJ1-1, with 11 bases that match TRBD1. Germline CDR1 reads LNHDA; CDR2 reads SQIVND (reference sequence). The CDR3 has 15 amino acids. Trimming took 6 bases from V and 5 from J; bases not matched to a gene: 8. CDR3 in amino acids: CASRPLGTGGTEAFF. CDR3 DNA sequence: TGTGCCAGTAGGCCCCTCGGGACAGGGGGGACTGAAGCTTTCTTT.